The T cell receptor beta chain described here comes from a study of blood T cell repertoires in COVID-19. Repertoires were generated with immunoSEQ multiplex PCR, while TCRdb's copy carries only in-frame clones and drops some. The sample includes approximately 280,000 clones, around 88% seen only once; the top ten take 2% to 2.5%. Germline lookup yields CDR1 MDHEN and CDR2 SYDVKM. The length of the CDR3 is 15 residues. Between the trimmed V and J ends, which lost 5 bases and 5 bases, there was a span of 15 bases. This receptor was taken from a young woman who had recovered from COVID-19. Input material: peripheral blood. The J gene is TRBJ1-4, the V gene TRBV28; no clear D. CDR3 nucleotides: TGTGCCAGCAGTCCCCCAGGTGTGGAAAATGAAAAACTGTTTTTT. Its protein product is CASSPPGVENEKLFF.